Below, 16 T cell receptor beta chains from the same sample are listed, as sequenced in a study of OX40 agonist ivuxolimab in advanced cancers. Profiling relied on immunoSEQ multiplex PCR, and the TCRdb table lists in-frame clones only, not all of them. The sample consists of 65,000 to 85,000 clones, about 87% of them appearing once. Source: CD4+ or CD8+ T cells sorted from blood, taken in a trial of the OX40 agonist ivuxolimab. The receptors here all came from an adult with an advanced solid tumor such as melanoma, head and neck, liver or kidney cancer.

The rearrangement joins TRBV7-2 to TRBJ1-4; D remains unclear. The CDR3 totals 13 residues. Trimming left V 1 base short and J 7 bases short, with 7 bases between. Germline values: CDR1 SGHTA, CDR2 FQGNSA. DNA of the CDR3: TGTGCCAGCAGCTTAGAGACAACTGAAAAACTGTTTTTT. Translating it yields CASSLETTEKLFF.

This CDR3 reads CSVELRGRNTEAFF. CDR3 DNA sequence: TGCAGCGTTGAGCTCAGGGGGAGGAACACTGAAGCTTTCTTT. The V gene is TRBV29-1, the J gene TRBJ1-1, with TRBD1 matching over 7 bases. Germline CDR1 reads SQVTM; CDR2 reads ANQGSEA. CDR3 size: 14 residues. J gave up 1 base and V 3 bases, and 5 bases lay outside the gene matches.

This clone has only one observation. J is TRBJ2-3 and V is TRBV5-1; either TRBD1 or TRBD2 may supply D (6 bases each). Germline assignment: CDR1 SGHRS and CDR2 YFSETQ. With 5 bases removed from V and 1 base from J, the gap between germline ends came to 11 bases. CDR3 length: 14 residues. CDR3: CASRHREGTDTQYF. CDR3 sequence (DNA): TGCGCCAGCAGGCACAGGGAGGGCACAGATACGCAGTATTTT.

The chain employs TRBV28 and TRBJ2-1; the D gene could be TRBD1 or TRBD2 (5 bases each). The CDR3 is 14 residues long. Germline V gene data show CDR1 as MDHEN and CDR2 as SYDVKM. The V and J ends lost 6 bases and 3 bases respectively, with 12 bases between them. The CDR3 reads CASRGRRNYNEQFF. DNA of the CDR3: TGTGCCAGCAGGGGACGGAGAAACTACAATGAGCAGTTCTTC.

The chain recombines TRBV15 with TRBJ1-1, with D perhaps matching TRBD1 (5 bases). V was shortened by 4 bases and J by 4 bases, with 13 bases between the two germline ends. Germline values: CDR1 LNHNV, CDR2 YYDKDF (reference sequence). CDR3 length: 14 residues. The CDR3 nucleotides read TGTGCCACCAGCACCGAGCTGGGGGGCACTGAAGCTTTCTTT. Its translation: CATSTELGGTEAFF. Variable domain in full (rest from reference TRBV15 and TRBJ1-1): DAMVIQNPRYQVTQFGKPVTLSCSQTLNHNVMYWYQQKSSQAPKLLFHYYDKDFNNEADTPDNFQSRRPNTSFCFLDIRSPGLGDTAMYLCATSTELGGTEAFFGQGTRLTVV.

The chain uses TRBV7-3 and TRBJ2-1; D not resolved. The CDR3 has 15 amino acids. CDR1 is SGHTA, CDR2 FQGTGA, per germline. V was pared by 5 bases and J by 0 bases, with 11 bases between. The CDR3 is CASSPRVHSYNEQFF. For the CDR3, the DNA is TGTGCCAGCAGCCCCCGGGTCCACTCCTACAATGAGCAGTTCTTC. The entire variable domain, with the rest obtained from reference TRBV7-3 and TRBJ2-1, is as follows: GAGVSQTPSNKVTEKGKYVELRCDPISGHTALYWYRQSLGQGPEFLIYFQGTGAADDSGLPNDRFFAVRPEGSVSTLKIQRTERGDSAVYLCASSPRVHSYNEQFFGPGTRLTVL.

The CDR3 DNA follows: TGTGCCAGCAGCTTAGCCCAGGAGGGGAAGGAGTACTTC. The encoded protein is CASSLAQEGKEYF. V and J are TRBV7-2 and TRBJ2-7, with a weak D call TRBD2 (6 bases). The CDR3 has 13 residues. The germline gives CDR1 SGHTA, CDR2 FQGNSA. V dropped 0 bases and J dropped 11 bases, with 14 bases sitting between them. Combining the CDR3 with reference TRBV7-2 and TRBJ2-7 gives the whole variable domain GAGVSQSPSNKVTEKGKDVELRCDPISGHTALYWYRQSLGQGLEFLIYFQGNSAPDKSGLPSDRFSAERTGGSVSTLTIQRTQQEDSAVYLCASSLAQEGKEYFGPGTRLTVT.

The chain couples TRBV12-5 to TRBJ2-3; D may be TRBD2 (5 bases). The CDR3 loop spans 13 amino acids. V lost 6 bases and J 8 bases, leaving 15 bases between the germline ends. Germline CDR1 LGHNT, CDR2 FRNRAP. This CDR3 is CASGPPRALTQYF. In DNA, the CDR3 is TGTGCTAGTGGCCCACCGCGGGCCCTTACGCAGTATTTT.

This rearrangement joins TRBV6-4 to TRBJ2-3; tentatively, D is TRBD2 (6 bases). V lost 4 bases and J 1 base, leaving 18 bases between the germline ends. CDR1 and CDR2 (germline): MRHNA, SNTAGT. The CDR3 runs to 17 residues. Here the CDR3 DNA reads TGTGCCAGCAGTGCATCGGGCGGGGCGCCAGGCACAGATACGCAGTATTTT. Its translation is CASSASGGAPGTDTQYF.

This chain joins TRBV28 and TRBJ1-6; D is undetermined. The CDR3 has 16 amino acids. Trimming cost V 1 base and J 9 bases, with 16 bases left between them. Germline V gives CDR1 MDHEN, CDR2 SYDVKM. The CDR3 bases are TGTGCCAGCAGTTTATCAGCAGCCGGAAGTTCTTCACCCCTCCACTTT. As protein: CASSLSAAGSSSPLHF.

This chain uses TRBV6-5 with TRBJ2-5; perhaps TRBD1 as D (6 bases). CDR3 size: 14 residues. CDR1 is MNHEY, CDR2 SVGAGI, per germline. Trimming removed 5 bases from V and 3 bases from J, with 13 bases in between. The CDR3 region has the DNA TGTGCCAGCAGTCCAGGGGACCTAGAAGAGACCCAGTACTTC. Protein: CASSPGDLEETQYF.

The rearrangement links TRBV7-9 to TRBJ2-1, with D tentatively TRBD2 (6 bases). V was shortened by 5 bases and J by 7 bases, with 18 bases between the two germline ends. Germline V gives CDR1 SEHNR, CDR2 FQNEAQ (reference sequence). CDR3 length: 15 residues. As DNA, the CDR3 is TGTGCCAGCAGCCGACACGTAACTAGCAAAAATGAGCAGTTCTTC. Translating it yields CASSRHVTSKNEQFF.

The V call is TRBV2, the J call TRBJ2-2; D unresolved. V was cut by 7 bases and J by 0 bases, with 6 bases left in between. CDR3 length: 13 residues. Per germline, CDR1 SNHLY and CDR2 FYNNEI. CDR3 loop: CASKSANTGELFF. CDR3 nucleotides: TGTGCCAGCAAGAGCGCGAACACCGGGGAGCTGTTTTTT.

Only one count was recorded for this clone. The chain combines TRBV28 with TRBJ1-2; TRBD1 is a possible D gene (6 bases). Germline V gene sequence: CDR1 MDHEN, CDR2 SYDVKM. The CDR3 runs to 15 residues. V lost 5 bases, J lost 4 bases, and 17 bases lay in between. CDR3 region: CASSQPIRTAYGYTF. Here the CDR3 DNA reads TGTGCCAGCAGTCAACCCATCCGGACAGCCTATGGCTACACCTTC.

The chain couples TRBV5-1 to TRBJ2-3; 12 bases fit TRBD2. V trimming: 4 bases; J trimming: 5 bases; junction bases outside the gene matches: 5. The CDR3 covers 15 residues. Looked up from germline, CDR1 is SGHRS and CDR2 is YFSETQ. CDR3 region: CASSVTSGGGDTQYF. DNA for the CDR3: TGCGCCAGCAGCGTGACTAGCGGGGGAGGAGATACGCAGTATTTT.

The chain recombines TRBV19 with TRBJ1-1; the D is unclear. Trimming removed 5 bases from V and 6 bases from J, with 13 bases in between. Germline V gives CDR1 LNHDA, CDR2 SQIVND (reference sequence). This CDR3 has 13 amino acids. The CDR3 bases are TGTGCCAGTAGTCAAGCTACGGGCGCTGAAGCTTTCTTT. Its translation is CASSQATGAEAFF.